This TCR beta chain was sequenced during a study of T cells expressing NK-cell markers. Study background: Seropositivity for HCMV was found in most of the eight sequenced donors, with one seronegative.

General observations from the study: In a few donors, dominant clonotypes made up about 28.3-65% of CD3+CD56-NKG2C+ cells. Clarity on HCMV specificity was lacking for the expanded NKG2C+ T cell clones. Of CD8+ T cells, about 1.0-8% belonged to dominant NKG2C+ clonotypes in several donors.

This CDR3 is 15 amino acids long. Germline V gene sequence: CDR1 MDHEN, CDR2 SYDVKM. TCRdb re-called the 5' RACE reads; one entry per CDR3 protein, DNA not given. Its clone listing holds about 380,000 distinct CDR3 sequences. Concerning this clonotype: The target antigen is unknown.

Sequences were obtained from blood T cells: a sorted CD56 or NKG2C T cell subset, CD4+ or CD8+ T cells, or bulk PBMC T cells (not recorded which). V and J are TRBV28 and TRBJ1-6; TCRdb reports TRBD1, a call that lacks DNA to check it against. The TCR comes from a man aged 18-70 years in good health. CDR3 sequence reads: CASSEIRTRGSPLHF.